This is a list of T cell receptor beta chains from one sample in a study of T cells after yellow fever vaccination. Each CDR3 protein is one row after TCRdb ran MiXCR on the 5' RACE reads. This sample has roughly 500,000 distinct CDR3 sequences, with around 21% found just once. Sequenced material: PBMCs, taken 15 days after the yellow fever booster vaccination. The receptors were sampled from a man aged 25-40 years who received the YFV17D yellow fever vaccine. Both conserved end residues are part of each CDR3. D genes are given only for firm matches. Not every row has a clone size; where given, it reads once, few, many or a size class.

d_call | j_call | v_call | clone_size | cdr3_aa | cdr3_nt
TRBD1 | TRBJ2-2 | TRBV6-1 | few | CASSVWTGAGELFF | TGTGCCAGCAGTGTTTGGACAGGCGCCGGGGAGCTGTTTTTT
NA | TRBJ2-5 | TRBV7-2 | few | CASRQGMGKTQYF | TGTGCCAGCCGGCAAGGGATGGGGAAGACCCAGTACTTC
TRBD1 | TRBJ2-7 | TRBV30 | NA | CAGGQGSYEQYF | TGTGCCGGGGGACAGGGAAGCTACGAGCAGTACTTC
NA | TRBJ2-7 | TRBV20-1 | NA | CSARVSGGDEQYF | TGCAGTGCTAGAGTTTCCGGGGGCGACGAGCAGTACTTC
TRBD1 | TRBJ1-1 | TRBV5-1 | NA | CATKTGVNTEAFF | TGCGCCACCAAGACAGGGGTGAACACTGAAGCTTTCTTT
NA | TRBJ1-1 | TRBV30 | few | CAWSVGGGTEAFF | TGTGCCTGGAGTGTAGGCGGGGGCACTGAAGCTTTCTTT
NA | TRBJ2-7 | TRBV28 | few | CASSLFGGGYSSYEQYF | TGTGCCAGCAGTTTATTCGGAGGAGGCTACAGCTCCTACGAGCAGTACTTC
NA | TRBJ2-6 | TRBV9 | NA | CASSVVQRRQGANVLTF | TGTGCCAGCAGCGTAGTTCAGCGGAGACAGGGGGCCAACGTCCTGACTTTC
NA | TRBJ1-5 | TRBV19 | few | CASSVARSWPQHF | TGTGCCAGTAGTGTGGCCCGTTCTTGGCCCCAGCATTTT
NA | TRBJ2-7 | TRBV12-3/TRBV12-4 | many | CASAGIVEQYF | TGTGCCAGCGCGGGGATTGTGGAGCAGTACTTC
NA | TRBJ2-7 | TRBV27 | NA | CASKILGPGYEQYF | TGTGCCAGCAAAATCCTGGGCCCTGGGTACGAGCAGTACTTC
TRBD1 | TRBJ2-1 | TRBV6-2/TRBV6-3 | few | CASSPPGQRINEQFF | TGTGCCAGCAGTCCCCCGGGACAGAGAATCAATGAGCAGTTCTTC
NA | TRBJ2-1 | TRBV20-1 | NA | CSARPGGPRDEQFF | TGCAGTGCTAGACCCGGCGGCCCGAGGGATGAGCAGTTCTTC
NA | TRBJ2-7 | TRBV7-9 | few | CASSPRDLSSYEQYF | TGTGCCAGCAGCCCCAGGGACCTGAGCTCCTACGAGCAGTACTTC
TRBD1 | TRBJ2-7 | TRBV5-1 | NA | CASSVGDRDEQYF | TGCGCCAGCAGCGTAGGGGACAGGGACGAGCAGTACTTC
NA | TRBJ2-2 | TRBV12-3/TRBV12-4 | NA | CASSFRRLNTGELFF | TGTGCCAGCAGTTTTAGGCGGTTGAACACCGGGGAGCTGTTTTTT
NA | TRBJ2-3 | TRBV7-9 | few | CASSTPRGLTDTQYF | TGTGCCAGCAGCACCCCGCGGGGGCTCACAGATACGCAGTATTTT
TRBD2 | TRBJ2-7 | TRBV29-1 | few | CSVEVSGVEQYF | TGCAGCGTTGAAGTGAGCGGGGTCGAGCAGTACTTC
NA | TRBJ2-7 | TRBV18 | few | CASSPGPLIYEQYF | TGTGCCAGCTCACCAGGTCCCCTCATATACGAGCAGTACTTC
NA | TRBJ2-1 | TRBV11-2 | NA | CASSLDFSFNEQFF | TGTGCCAGCAGCTTAGATTTTAGCTTCAATGAGCAGTTCTTC
TRBD2 | TRBJ2-1 | TRBV24-1 | few | CATSAGTRLGNEQFF | TGTGCCACCAGTGCTGGGACTAGGCTGGGCAATGAGCAGTTCTTC
TRBD2 | TRBJ2-3 | TRBV9 | NA | CASSHAGTSFADTQYF | TGTGCCAGCAGCCACGCCGGGACTAGCTTTGCAGATACGCAGTATTTT
TRBD2 | TRBJ2-1 | TRBV20-1 | NA | CSAIASGRYSYNEQFF | TGCAGTGCTATTGCTAGCGGGAGGTACTCCTACAATGAGCAGTTCTTC
TRBD2 | TRBJ2-2 | TRBV7-2 | NA | CASRREVGTGELFF | TGTGCCAGCAGACGGGAGGTGGGGACCGGGGAGCTGTTTTTT
NA | TRBJ2-7 | TRBV21-1 | few | CASSKSFREQYF | TGTGCCAGCAGCAAAAGTTTTCGGGAGCAGTACTTC
TRBD2 | TRBJ2-5 | TRBV5-4 | NA | CASSGLAGGPGETQYF | TGTGCCAGCAGCGGGTTAGCGGGAGGGCCGGGTGAGACCCAGTACTTC
TRBD2 | TRBJ2-1 | TRBV4-3 | few | CASSQGTSGPPNYNEQFF | TGCGCCAGCAGCCAAGGGACTAGCGGACCTCCTAACTACAATGAGCAGTTCTTC